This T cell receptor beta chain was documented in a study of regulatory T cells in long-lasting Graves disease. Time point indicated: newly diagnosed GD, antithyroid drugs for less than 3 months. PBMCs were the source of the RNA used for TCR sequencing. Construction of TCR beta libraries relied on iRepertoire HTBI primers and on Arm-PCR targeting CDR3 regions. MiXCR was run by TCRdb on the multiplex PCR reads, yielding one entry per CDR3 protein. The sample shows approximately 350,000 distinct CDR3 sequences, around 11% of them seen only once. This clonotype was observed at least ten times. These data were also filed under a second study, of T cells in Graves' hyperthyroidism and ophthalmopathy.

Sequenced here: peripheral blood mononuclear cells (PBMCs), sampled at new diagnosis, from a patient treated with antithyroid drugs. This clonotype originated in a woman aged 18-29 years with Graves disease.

CDR3 residues: CASSLSVQYNQPQHF. CDR3 DNA sequence: TGTGCCAGCAGTTTATCCGTACAGTACAATCAGCCCCAGCATTTT. The rearrangement joins TRBV27 to TRBJ1-5; D unclear. CDR1 and CDR2 from the germline V gene are MNHEY and SMNVEV (reference sequence). V was clipped by 0 bases and J by 3 bases, with 9 bases between them. The CDR3 extends over 15 amino acids.